A single sample gave rise to the 21 T cell receptor beta chains below, sequenced in a study of T cells after posttransplantation cyclophosphamide. TCRdb keeps only in-frame clones here, not all; method: immunoSEQ multiplex PCR. This sample has some 40,000 clones, each found more than once. Input material: PBMCs. The receptor source for this set is a woman in her 50s in good health and a related stem cell transplant donor.

The table lists this clone with a few counts. The chain couples TRBV27 to TRBJ2-5; 8 bases map to TRBD1. The DNA end is a closer match to TRBJ2-7, so the J assignment may be wrong. Germline loops: CDR1 MNHEY, CDR2 SMNVEV (reference sequence). The CDR3 covers 13 residues. The CDR3 region is CASSRTGRYEQYF. The CDR3 bases are TGTGCCAGCAGTCGGACAGGGCGCTACGAGCAGTACTTC.

This clone showed up many times. The chain carries TRBV28 and TRBJ1-3, with TRBD1 as a possible D gene (5 bases). The V end lost 2 bases, the J end lost 3 bases, and 5 bases lay between the germline ends. This CDR3 is built from 13 residues. Per germline, CDR1 MDHEN and CDR2 SYDVKM. The CDR3 loop is CASSLDSGNTIYF. CDR3 DNA sequence: TGTGCCAGCAGTTTAGACAGTGGAAACACCATATATTTT. Variable domain in full (rest from reference TRBV28 and TRBJ1-3): DVKVTQSSRYLVKRTGEKVFLECVQDMDHENMFWYRQDPGLGLRLIYFSYDVKMKEKGDIPEGYSVSREKKERFSLILESASTNQTSMYLCASSLDSGNTIYFGEGSWLTVV.

This clone was found many times. The chain has TRBV10-1 and TRBJ2-2, with D perhaps TRBD1 (7 bases). CDR1 and CDR2 (germline): WNHNN, SYGVQD (reference sequence). V dropped 4 bases and J dropped 5 bases, with 17 bases sitting between them. The CDR3 runs 16 residues. The CDR3, as DNA: TGCGCCAGCAGTGTCCGTTCAGGGGGGTTAACCGGGGAGCTGTTTTTT. Translation: CASSVRSGGLTGELFF.

There are many counts of this clone. The gene calls are TRBV28 and TRBJ2-3; 7 nucleotides match TRBD2. J was trimmed by 4 bases and V by 3 bases; bases with no gene match: 7. This CDR3 region has 15 residues. Germline V gene lookup returns CDR1 MDHEN and CDR2 SYDVKM. CDR3 sequence (DNA): TGTGCCAGCAGTTTTACGGGGGGAATCGCAGATACGCAGTATTTT. Translated, it gives CASSFTGGIADTQYF.

This clone was seen many times. The V gene is TRBV11-2, the J gene TRBJ2-1; possible D gene TRBD1, 5 bases. V lost 0 bases and J lost 9, with 12 bases in between. The CDR3 loop spans 14 amino acids. Germline V gene data show CDR1 as SGHAT and CDR2 as FQNNGV. The CDR3 region is CASSLDLWGTEQFF. In DNA, the CDR3 is TGTGCCAGCAGCTTAGATCTGTGGGGCACTGAGCAGTTCTTC.

This clone was seen repeatedly, ten times or more. The V call is TRBV6-1, the J call TRBJ1-2; no reliable D call. Trimming pared 3 bases from V and 1 base from J, leaving 12 bases between. The CDR3 spans 15 residues. Germline-derived CDR1 and CDR2 are MNHNS and SASEGT. CDR3 in DNA: TGTGCCAGCAGTGAGGGCAGGTTCAGTAACTATGGCTACACCTTC. Protein: CASSEGRFSNYGYTF.

This clone came up many times. The chain has TRBV11-2 and TRBJ1-2, with 9 bases lining up with TRBD1. Germline CDR1 is SGHAT and CDR2 is FQNNGV. V lost 5 bases and J lost 8; bases outside the gene matches: 9. This CDR3 is built from 14 residues. The CDR3 loop is CASSLTGTGKGYTF. The CDR3 DNA follows: TGTGCCAGCAGCCTAACCGGGACAGGGAAGGGCTACACCTTC.

This clone was recorded at least ten times. The rearrangement uses TRBV27 and TRBJ2-3, with a tentative D call TRBD1 (6 bases). The CDR3 is 13 residues long. Germline V lookup: CDR1 MNHEY, CDR2 SMNVEV (reference sequence). Between the trimmed V and J ends, which lost 6 bases and 7 bases, there was a span of 14 bases. CDR3 in amino acids: CASSRGSGYTQYF. The CDR3 nucleotides are TGTGCCAGCAGCAGGGGTTCGGGTTATACGCAGTATTTT.

This clone was counted ten times or more. This chain joins TRBV11-2 and TRBJ1-2; perhaps TRBD1 as D (5 bases). From germline, CDR1 is SGHAT and CDR2 FQNNGV. V lost 1 base and J lost 8, with 14 bases in between. This CDR3 has 14 amino acids. The chain's CDR3 is CASSLGGDPTGYTF. The CDR3 DNA is TGTGCCAGCAGCTTAGGGGGGGACCCTACAGGCTACACCTTC.

This clone was seen ten or more times. The CDR3 loop is CASSAEARGAQLTQYF. CDR3 DNA sequence: TGCGCCAGCAGCGCGGAGGCGCGGGGGGCCCAATTAACGCAGTATTTT. This sequence joins TRBV5-1 and TRBJ2-3; 8 nucleotides agree with TRBD2. The CDR3 sequence is 16 residues long. In germline, CDR1 is SGHRS, CDR2 YFSETQ. Trimming at V came to 4 bases and at J to 9 bases, leaving 16 bases not matched to a gene.

At least ten counts were recorded for this clone. This rearrangement joins TRBV6-1 to TRBJ2-3; possibly TRBD2 for D (5 bases). Between the trimmed V and J ends, which lost 7 bases and 3 bases, there was a span of 14 bases. CDR1 and CDR2 from the germline V gene are MNHNS and SASEGT. The CDR3 spans 14 residues. In DNA, the CDR3 is TGTGCCAGCAAGGACTCTCTAGGTACAGATACGCAGTATTTT. Residues: CASKDSLGTDTQYF.

This clone was counted ten times or more. This chain connects TRBV10-3 to TRBJ2-7; D gene uncertain. In germline, CDR1 is ENHRY, CDR2 SYGVKD. This CDR3 contains 12 residues. V was trimmed by 6 bases and J by 0 bases, leaving 6 bases between them. CDR3 DNA sequence: TGTGCCATCAGCCCCCTCTCCTACGAGCAGTACTTC. Its translation: CAISPLSYEQYF.

This clone was recorded at least ten times. This chain joins TRBV27 and TRBJ1-6; tentatively, D is TRBD1 (6 bases). Trimming stripped 3 bases from V and 9 bases from J, with 12 bases between. CDR1 and CDR2 (germline): MNHEY, SMNVEV (reference sequence). CDR3 size: 14 residues. This CDR3 reads CASSLGQGSSPLHF. DNA for the CDR3: TGTGCCAGCAGTTTGGGGCAGGGGAGTTCACCCCTCCACTTT.

In its sample, this clone was seen many times. This chain uses TRBV5-1 with TRBJ1-1; D is possibly TRBD1 (5 bases). Germline CDR1 reads SGHRS; CDR2 reads YFSETQ. The CDR3 totals 14 residues. Trimming took off 4 bases at V and 0 bases at J, with 10 bases between the two ends. This chain's CDR3 is CASSIDRLNTEAFF. The CDR3 bases are TGCGCCAGCAGCATAGACAGATTGAACACTGAAGCTTTCTTT.

A few counts support this clone. The chain recombines TRBV28 with TRBJ1-3; D is uncertain. The CDR3 covers 15 residues. Germline loops: CDR1 MDHEN, CDR2 SYDVKM. V lost 4 bases to trimming and J lost 0 bases, with 10 bases between them. The CDR3 spells CASSSRRLSGNTIYF. CDR3 nucleotides: TGTGCCAGCAGTTCAAGGAGACTCTCTGGAAACACCATATATTTT. Full variable domain (outside the CDR3, taken from reference TRBV28 and TRBJ1-3): DVKVTQSSRYLVKRTGEKVFLECVQDMDHENMFWYRQDPGLGLRLIYFSYDVKMKEKGDIPEGYSVSREKKERFSLILESASTNQTSMYLCASSSRRLSGNTIYFGEGSWLTVV.

This clone was found many times. The sample contains more than one DNA sequence encoding this CDR3. V and J are TRBV15 and TRBJ2-7, with D possibly matching TRBD2 (5 bases). The CDR3 sequence is 11 residues long. Germline V CDR1 and CDR2: LNHNV, YYDKDF (reference sequence). Trimming took off 5 bases at V and 4 bases at J, with 6 bases between the two ends. The CDR3 coding sequence is TGTGCCACCAGCGAGGGTTACGAGCAGTACTTC. Amino acid sequence: CATSEGYEQYF. Supplemented by reference TRBV15 and TRBJ2-7, the full variable domain reads DAMVIQNPRYQVTQFGKPVTLSCSQTLNHNVMYWYQQKSSQAPKLLFHYYDKDFNNEADTPDNFQSRRPNTSFCFLDIRSPGLGDTAMYLCATSEGYEQYFGPGTRLTVT.

There are a few counts of this clone. The gene calls are TRBV2 and TRBJ2-5; TRBD2 matches 8 bases. Germline CDR1 reads SNHLY; CDR2 reads FYNNEI. V trimming: 4 bases; J trimming: 1 base; junction bases outside the gene matches: 5. The CDR3 covers 15 residues. CDR3 DNA sequence: TGTGCCAGCAGTGGCTTACTAGCGGCCCAAGAGACCCAGTACTTC. Its protein product is CASSGLLAAQETQYF.

This clone was detected ten times or more. The chain combines TRBV5-4 with TRBJ1-3; D is uncertain. CDR3 size: 13 residues. Trimming took 7 bases from V and 3 from J, leaving 11 bases between them. Germline lookup yields CDR1 SGHNT and CDR2 YYREEE (reference sequence). The CDR3 coding sequence is TGTGCCAGCGACTCCCGGGATGGAAACACCATATATTTT. It codes for CASDSRDGNTIYF.

This clone has only a few counts. CDR3: CASSLTPGDPYEQYF. CDR3 DNA sequence: TGCGCCAGCAGCTTGACACCGGGGGATCCCTACGAGCAGTACTTC. This chain connects TRBV5-1 to TRBJ2-5, with a possible D match to TRBD2 (6 bases). Matching the DNA end better, TRBJ2-7 makes the J call doubtful. CDR1 and CDR2 (germline): SGHRS, YFSETQ. The CDR3 covers 15 residues.

This clone was detected ten times or more. The chain recombines TRBV6-5 with TRBJ1-1; D is undetermined. Between the trimmed V and J ends, which lost 3 bases and 1 base, there was a span of 6 bases. CDR3 size: 13 residues. Germline CDR1 MNHEY, CDR2 SVGAGI. The CDR3 is CASSYVKNTEAFF. The CDR3 nucleotides read TGTGCCAGCAGTTATGTAAAGAACACTGAAGCTTTCTTT.

This clone was found many times. V usage is TRBV5-1 and J usage is TRBJ1-4, with a weak D call TRBD1 (6 bases). V shed 4 bases and J shed 7 bases, with 17 bases lying between them. Looked up from germline, CDR1 is SGHRS and CDR2 is YFSETQ. This CDR3 region has 15 residues. CDR3 nucleotide sequence: TGCGCCAGCAGCCAGGGAAGGGGGGGTAGTGAAAAACTGTTTTTT. Translation: CASSQGRGGSEKLFF. Full variable domain (rest looked up from reference TRBV5-1 and TRBJ1-4): KAGVTQTPRYLIKTRGQQVTLSCSPISGHRSVSWYQQTPGQGLQFLFEYFSETQRNKGNFPGRFSGRQFSNSRSEMNVSTLELGDSALYLCASSQGRGGSEKLFFGSGTQLSVL.